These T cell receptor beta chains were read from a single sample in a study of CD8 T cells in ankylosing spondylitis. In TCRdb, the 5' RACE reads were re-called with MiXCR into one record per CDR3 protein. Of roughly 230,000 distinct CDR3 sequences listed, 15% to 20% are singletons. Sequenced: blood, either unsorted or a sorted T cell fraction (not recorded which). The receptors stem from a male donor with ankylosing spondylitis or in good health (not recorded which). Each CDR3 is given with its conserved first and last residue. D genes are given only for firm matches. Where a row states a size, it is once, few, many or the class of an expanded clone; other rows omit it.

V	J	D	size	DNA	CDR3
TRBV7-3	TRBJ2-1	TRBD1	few	TGTGCCAGCAGCGCAAGGACAGGGTTAGATGAGCAGTTCTTC	CASSARTGLDEQFF
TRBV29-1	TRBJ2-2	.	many	TGCAGCGTTGCCCAGCCCACCGGGGAGCTGTTTTTT	CSVAQPTGELFF
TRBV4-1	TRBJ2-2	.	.	TGCGCCAGCAGCAGTGGGGCAGCGAACACCGGGGAGCTGTTTTTT	CASSSGAANTGELFF
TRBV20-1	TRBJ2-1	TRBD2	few	TGCAGTGCCAAACCCCCTCTTCGCGGGAGTTTTTACAATGAGCAGTTCTTC	CSAKPPLRGSFYNEQFF
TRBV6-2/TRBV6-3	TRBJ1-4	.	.	TGTGCCAGCAGTTACTCGATCTCCGCAACTAATGAAAAACTGTTTTTT	CASSYSISATNEKLFF
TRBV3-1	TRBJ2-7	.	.	TGTGCCAGCAGCCAAGACATCGGGGCCTACGAGCAGTACTTC	CASSQDIGAYEQYF
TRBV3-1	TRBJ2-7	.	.	TGTGCCAGCAGTGCCGGGACCCTAGGGGAGCAGTACTTC	CASSAGTLGEQYF
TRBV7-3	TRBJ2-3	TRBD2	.	TGTGCCAGCAGCTTAACACCTAGACTAGCGGGAAACACAGATACGCAGTATTTT	CASSLTPRLAGNTDTQYF
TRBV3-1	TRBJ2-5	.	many	TGTGCCAGCAGTCGCCCGGAAGCCTGGCAAGAGACCCAGTACTTC	CASSRPEAWQETQYF
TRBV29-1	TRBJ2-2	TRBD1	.	TGCAGCGTTGCCAGGGGGCTGGGAAACACCGGGGAGCTGTTTTTT	CSVARGLGNTGELFF